The sequence of this T cell receptor beta chain was determined in a study of cytomegalovirus exposure and HLA in healthy donors. Study as a whole: The Caucasian-associated ancestry cluster contained approximately 81% of the approximately 390 genotyped donors.

To note about this clone: Antigen unknown.

PCR used 60 Vbeta primers and 13 Jbeta primers. Assay used: immunoSEQ multiplex PCR; TCRdb lists only in-frame clones, some missing. The sample totals some 110,000 clones. CDR1 is SGHAT, CDR2 FQNNGV, per germline. The CDR3 consists of 15 residues. V was clipped by 4 bases and J by 2 bases; unmatched bases: 3. Overall study results and limits: A later analysis, which compared TCR beta chains of equal frequency, found the HLA-associated ones more clonally expanded.

The TCR originated in a man aged 25-45 years in good health and CMV-seronegative. Source material: PBMCs. This chain uses TRBV11-2 with TRBJ2-2; 8 bases map to TRBD1. Written as DNA, the CDR3 is TGTGCCAGCAGCTCGACAGGGGCCAACACCGGGGAGCTGTTTTTT. Residues: CASSSTGANTGELFF.